This TCR beta chain originates from a study of blood T cell repertoires in COVID-19. For the study at large: Samples of COVID-19 (acute and convalescent) were obtained from the United States, Italy and Spain.

Germline V gene sequence: CDR1 MNHEY, CDR2 SVGAGI. After removal of 8 bases from V and 4 bases from J, the junction contained 12 bases not matched to a gene. The CDR3 is 15 residues long. Libraries were prepared by immunoSEQ multiplex PCR; TCRdb keeps only in-frame clonotypes and omits some of them. The sample comprises about 260,000 clones, around 86% of which are singletons, and approximately 1.5% rests with the top ten. The origin of this receptor is a middle-aged woman who had recovered from COVID-19. The specimen was peripheral blood. The chain carries TRBV6-5 and TRBJ1-2; 8 bases align to TRBD1. The CDR3 region is CASVQFSGTGYGYTF. CDR3 DNA: TGTGCCAGCGTACAATTTTCCGGGACAGGCTATGGCTACACCTTC.